Below, one TCR beta chain is given with its context. Its antigen is unidentified. The record originates from a study of cytomegalovirus exposure and HLA in healthy donors. The PCR made use of 60 Vbeta and 13 Jbeta primers. The protocol was immunoSEQ multiplex PCR, while the TCRdb copy is restricted to in-frame clones and leaves out a portion. The table records roughly 230,000 clones, about nine tenths of them present only once. Whole-study results and caveats: Rarity characterized most TCR sequences, yet some public TCRs appeared in many donors. In a later analysis, most CMV-associated TCR beta chains appeared HLA-restricted. Diagnosis of cytomegalovirus status made by the classifier reportedly showed high specificity and sensitivity.

The sample taken for sequencing was PBMCs. The clonotype originates from a girl aged 2-15 years in good health and CMV-seronegative.

This chain's CDR3 is CAISERTGGGTEAFF. DNA for the CDR3: TGTGCCATCAGTGAACGGACAGGGGGCGGCACTGAAGCTTTCTTT. The chain has TRBV10-3 and TRBJ1-1; 11 bases map to TRBD1. The trim removed 3 bases at V and 4 bases at J, leaving 4 bases unmatched. Germline CDR1 and CDR2: ENHRY and SYGVKD. This CDR3 is 15 amino acids long.